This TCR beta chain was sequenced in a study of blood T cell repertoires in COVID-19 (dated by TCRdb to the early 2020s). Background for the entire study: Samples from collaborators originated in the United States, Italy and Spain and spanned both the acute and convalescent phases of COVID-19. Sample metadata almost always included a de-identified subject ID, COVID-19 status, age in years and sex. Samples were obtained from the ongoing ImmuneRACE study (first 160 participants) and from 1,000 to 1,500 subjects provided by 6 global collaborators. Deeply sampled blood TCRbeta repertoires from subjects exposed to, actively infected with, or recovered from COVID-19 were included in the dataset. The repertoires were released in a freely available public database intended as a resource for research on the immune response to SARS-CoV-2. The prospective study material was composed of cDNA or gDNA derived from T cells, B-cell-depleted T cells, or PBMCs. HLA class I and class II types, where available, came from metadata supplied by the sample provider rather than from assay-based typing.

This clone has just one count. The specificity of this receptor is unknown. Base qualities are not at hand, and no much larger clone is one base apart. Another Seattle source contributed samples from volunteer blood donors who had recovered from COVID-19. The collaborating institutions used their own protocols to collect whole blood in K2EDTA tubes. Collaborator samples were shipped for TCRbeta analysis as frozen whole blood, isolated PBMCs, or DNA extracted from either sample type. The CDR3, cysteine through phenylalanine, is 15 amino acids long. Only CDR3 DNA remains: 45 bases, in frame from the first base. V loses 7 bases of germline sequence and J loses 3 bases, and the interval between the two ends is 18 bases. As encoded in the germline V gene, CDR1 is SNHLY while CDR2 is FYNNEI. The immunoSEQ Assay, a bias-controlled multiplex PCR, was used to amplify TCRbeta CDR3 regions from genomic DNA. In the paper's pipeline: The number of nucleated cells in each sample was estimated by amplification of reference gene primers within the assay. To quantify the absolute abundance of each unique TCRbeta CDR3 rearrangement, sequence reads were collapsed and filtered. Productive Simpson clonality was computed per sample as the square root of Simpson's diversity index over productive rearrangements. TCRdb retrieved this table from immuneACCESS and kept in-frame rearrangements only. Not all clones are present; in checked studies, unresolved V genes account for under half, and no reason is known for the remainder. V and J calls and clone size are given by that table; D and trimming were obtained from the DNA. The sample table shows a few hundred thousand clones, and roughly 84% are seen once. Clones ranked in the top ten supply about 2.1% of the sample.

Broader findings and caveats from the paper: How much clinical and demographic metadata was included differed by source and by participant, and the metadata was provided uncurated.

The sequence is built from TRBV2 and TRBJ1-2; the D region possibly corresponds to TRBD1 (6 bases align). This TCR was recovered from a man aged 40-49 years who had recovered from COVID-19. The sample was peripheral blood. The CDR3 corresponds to CASMSPGQLHYGYTF. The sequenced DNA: TGTGCCAGCATGAGCCCTGGACAGCTCCACTATGGCTACACCTTC.